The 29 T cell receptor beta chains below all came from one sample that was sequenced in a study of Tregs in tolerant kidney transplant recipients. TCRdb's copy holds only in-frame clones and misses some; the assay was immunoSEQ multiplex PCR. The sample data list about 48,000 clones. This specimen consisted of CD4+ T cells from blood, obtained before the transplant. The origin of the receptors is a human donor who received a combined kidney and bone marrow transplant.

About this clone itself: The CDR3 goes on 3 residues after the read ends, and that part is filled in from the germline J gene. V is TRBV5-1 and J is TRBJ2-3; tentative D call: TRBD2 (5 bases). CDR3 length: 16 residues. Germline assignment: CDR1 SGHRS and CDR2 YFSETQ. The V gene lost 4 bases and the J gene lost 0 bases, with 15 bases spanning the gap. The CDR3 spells CASSASQLDSTDTQYF. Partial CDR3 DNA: TGCGCCAGCAGCGCCTCCCAACTAGATAGCACAGATACG.

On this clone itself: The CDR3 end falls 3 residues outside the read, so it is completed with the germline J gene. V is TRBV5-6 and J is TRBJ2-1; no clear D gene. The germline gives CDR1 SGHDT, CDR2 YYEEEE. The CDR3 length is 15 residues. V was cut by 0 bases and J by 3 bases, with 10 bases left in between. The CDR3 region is CASSLGARVYNEQFF. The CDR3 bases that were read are TGTGCCAGCAGCTTGGGAGCCCGTGTCTACAATGAG.

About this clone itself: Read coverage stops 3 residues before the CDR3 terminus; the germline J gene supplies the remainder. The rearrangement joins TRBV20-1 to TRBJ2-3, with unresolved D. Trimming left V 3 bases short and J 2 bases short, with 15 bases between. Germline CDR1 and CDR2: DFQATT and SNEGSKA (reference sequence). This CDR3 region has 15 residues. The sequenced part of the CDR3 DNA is TGCAGTGCTAGTCAAGCGTCTGCCTTCACAGATACG. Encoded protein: CSASQASAFTDT. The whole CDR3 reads CSASQASAFTDTQYF.

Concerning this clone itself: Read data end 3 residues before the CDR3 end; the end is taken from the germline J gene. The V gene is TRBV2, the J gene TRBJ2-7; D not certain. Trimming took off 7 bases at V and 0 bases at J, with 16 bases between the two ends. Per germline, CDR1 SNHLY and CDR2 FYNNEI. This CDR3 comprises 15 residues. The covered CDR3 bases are TGTGCCAGCACCGAGCATAGGGTGAGCTCCTACGAG. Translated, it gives CASTEHRVSSYE. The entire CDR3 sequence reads CASTEHRVSSYEQYF.

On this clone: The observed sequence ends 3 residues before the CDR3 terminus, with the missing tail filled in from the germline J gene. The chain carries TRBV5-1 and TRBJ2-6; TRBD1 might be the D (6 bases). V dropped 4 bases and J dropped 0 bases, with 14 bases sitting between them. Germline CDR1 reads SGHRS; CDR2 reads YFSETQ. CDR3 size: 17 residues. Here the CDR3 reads CASSARDTRSGANVLTF. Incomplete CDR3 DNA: TGCGCCAGCAGCGCCCGGGACACACGCTCTGGGGCCAACGTC.

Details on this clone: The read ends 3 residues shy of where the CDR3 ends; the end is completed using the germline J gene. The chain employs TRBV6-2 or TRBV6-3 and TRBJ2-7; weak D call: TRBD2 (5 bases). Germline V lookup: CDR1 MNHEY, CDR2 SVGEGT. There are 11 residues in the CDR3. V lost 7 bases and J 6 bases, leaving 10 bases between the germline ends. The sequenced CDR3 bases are TGTGCCAGCATTGACCGGGGCGAG. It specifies CASIDRGE. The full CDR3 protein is CASIDRGEQYF.

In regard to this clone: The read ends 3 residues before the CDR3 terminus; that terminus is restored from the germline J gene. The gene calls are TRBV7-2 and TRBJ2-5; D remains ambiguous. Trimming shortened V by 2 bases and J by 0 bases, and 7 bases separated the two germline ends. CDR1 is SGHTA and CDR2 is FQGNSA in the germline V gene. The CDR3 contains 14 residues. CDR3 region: CASSLQDYQETQYF. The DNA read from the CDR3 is TGTGCCAGCAGCTTACAAGACTACCAAGAGACC.

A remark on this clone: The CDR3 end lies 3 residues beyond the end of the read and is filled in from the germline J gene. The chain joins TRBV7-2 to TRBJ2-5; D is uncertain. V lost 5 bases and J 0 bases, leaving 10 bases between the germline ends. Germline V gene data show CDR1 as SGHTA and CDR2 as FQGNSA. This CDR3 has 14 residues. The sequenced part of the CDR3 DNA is TGTGCCAGCAGCCAACCCCGGGACCAAGAGACC. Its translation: CASSQPRDQET. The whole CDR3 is CASSQPRDQETQYF.

The CDR3 reads CAWTQGEYYGYTF. The covered CDR3 bases are TGTGCCTGGACGCAGGGGGAATACTATGGC. This chain joins TRBV30 and TRBJ1-2; 7 bases agree with TRBD1. The observed sequence ends 3 residues before the CDR3 terminus, with the missing tail filled in from the germline J gene. With 4 bases clipped from V and 3 bases from J, the junction kept 5 bases outside the gene matches. Germline CDR1 GTSNPN, CDR2 SVGIG (reference sequence). The CDR3 extends over 13 amino acids.

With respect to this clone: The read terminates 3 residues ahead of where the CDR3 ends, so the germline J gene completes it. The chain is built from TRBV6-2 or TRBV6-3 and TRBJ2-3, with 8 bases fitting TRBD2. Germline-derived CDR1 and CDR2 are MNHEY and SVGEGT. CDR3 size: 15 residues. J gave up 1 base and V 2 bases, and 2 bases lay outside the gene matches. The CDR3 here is CASSYETSGTDTQYF. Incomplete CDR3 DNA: TGTGCCAGCAGTTACGAGACTAGCGGCACAGATACG.

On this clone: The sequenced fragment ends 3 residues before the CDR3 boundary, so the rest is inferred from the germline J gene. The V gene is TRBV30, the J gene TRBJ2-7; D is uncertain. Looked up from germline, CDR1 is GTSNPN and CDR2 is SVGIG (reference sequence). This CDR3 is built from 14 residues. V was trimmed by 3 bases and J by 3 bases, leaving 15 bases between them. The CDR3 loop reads CAWRGGSAYYEQYF. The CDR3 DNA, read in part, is TGTGCCTGGAGAGGCGGCAGCGCCTACTACGAG.

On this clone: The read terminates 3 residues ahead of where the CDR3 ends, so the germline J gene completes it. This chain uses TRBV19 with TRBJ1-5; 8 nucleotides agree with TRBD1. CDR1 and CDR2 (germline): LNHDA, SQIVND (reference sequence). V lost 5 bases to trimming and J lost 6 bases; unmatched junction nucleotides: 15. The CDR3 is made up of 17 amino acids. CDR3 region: CASSGGGDRGGRQPQHF. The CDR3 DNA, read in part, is TGTGCCAGTAGTGGGGGGGGTGACAGGGGAGGTCGTCAGCCC.

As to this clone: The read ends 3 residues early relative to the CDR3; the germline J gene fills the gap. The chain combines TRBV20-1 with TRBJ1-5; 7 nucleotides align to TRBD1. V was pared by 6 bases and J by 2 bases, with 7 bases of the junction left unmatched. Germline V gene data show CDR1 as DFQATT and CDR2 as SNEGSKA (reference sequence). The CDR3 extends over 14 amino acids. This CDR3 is CSAGGAVGNQPQHF. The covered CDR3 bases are TGCAGTGCAGGGGGCGCGGTTGGCAATCAGCCC.

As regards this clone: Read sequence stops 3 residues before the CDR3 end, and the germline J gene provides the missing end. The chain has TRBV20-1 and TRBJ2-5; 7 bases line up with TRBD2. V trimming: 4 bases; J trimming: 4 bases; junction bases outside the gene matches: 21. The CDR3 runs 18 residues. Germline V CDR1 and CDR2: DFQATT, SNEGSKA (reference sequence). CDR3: CSAIPMPGLAVRRETQYF. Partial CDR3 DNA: TGCAGTGCTATTCCTATGCCCGGGCTAGCGGTGAGGAGAGAGACC.

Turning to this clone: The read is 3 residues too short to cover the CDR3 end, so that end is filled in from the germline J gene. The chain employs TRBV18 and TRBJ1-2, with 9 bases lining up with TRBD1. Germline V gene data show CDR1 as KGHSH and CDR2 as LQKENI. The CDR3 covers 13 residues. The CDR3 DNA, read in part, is TGTGCCAGCTCCGGGACAGGGTCCGGCGGC. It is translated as CASSGTGSGG. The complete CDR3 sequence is CASSGTGSGGYTF.

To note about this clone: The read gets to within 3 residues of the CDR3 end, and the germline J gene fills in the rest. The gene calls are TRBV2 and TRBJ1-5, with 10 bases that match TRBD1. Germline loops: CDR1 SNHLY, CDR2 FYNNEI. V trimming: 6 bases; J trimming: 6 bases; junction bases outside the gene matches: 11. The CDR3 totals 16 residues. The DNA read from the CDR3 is TGTGCCAGCAGCCCAAGCCGGGGACAGGGGATTCAGCCC. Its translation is CASSPSRGQGIQP. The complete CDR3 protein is CASSPSRGQGIQPQHF.

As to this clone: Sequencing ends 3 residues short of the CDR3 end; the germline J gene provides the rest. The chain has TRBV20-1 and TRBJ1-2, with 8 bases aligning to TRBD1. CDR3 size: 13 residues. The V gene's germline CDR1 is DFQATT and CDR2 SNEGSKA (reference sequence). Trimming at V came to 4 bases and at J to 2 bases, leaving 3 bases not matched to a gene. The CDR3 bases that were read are TGCAGTGCTACCCAGGGGGCCAACTATGGC. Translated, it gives CSATQGANYG. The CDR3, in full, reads CSATQGANYGYTF.

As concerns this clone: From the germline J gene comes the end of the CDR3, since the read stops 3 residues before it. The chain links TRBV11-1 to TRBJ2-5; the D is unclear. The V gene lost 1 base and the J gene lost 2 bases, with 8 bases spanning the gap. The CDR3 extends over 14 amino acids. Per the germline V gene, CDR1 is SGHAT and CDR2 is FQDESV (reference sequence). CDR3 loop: CASSLGTDQETQYF. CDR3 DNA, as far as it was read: TGTGCCAGCAGCTTAGGAACAGATCAAGAGACC.

CDR3 in amino acids: CASSSPGGEQYF. Incomplete CDR3 DNA: TGTGCCAGCAGTTCCCCGGGGGGCGAG. The chain joins TRBV7-9 to TRBJ2-7; the match to TRBD2 covers 7 bases. The DNA ends 3 residues before the CDR3 does, and the rest of the CDR3 is filled in from the germline J gene. The CDR3 contains 12 residues. Germline V gene data show CDR1 as SEHNR and CDR2 as FQNEAQ (reference sequence). With 6 bases clipped from V and 6 bases from J, the junction kept 5 bases outside the gene matches.

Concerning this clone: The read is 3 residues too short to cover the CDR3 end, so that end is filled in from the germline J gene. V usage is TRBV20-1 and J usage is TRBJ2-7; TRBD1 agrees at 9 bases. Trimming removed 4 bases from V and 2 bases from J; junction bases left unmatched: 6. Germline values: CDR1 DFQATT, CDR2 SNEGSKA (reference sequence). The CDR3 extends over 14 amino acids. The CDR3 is CSATSDRGTYEQYF. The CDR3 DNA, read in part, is TGCAGTGCTACCTCGGACAGGGGCACCTACGAG.

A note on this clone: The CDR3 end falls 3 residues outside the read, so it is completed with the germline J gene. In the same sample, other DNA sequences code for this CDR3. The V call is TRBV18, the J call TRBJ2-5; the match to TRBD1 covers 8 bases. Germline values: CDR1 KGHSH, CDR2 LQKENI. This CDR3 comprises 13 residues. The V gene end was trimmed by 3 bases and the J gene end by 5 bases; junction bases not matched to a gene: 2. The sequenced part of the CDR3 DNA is TGTGCCAGCTCACCCGGACAGGGTGAGACC. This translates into CASSPGQGET. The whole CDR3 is CASSPGQGETQYF.

The covered CDR3 bases are TGTGCCAGCAGCTTAGACTTGCGGACCTACGAG. Residues: CASSLDLRTYE. The full CDR3 reads CASSLDLRTYEQYF. This chain connects TRBV13 to TRBJ2-7; no definite D call. The sequenced fragment ends 3 residues before the CDR3 boundary, so the rest is inferred from the germline J gene. Trimming cost V 1 base and J 2 bases, with 9 bases left between them. This CDR3 has 14 residues. In germline, CDR1 is PRHDT, CDR2 FYEKMQ (reference sequence).

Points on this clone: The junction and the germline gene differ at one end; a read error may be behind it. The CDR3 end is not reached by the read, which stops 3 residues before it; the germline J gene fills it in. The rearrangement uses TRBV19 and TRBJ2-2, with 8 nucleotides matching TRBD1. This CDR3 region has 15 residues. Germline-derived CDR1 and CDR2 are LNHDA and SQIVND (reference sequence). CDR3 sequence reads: CASSLQGAKTGELFF. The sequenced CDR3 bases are TGTGCCAGTAGTCTCCAGGGGGCGAAAACCGGGGAG.

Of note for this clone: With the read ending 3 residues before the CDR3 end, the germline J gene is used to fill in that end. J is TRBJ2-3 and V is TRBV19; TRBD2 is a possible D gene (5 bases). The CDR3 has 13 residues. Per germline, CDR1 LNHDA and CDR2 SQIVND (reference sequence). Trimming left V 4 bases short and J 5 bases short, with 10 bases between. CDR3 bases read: TGTGCCAGTAGTACGGGTCGGGGAGATACG. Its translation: CASSTGRGDT. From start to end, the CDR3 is CASSTGRGDTQYF.

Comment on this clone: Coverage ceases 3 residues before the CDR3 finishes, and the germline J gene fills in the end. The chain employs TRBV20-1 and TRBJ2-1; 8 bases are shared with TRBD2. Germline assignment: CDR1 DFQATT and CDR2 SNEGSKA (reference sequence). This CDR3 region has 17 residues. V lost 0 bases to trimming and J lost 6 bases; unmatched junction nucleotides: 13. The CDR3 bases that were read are TGCAGTGCTAGAGAAACAGGAGCGGGAGTTGTATTCAATGAG. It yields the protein CSARETGAGVVFNE. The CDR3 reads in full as CSARETGAGVVFNEQFF.

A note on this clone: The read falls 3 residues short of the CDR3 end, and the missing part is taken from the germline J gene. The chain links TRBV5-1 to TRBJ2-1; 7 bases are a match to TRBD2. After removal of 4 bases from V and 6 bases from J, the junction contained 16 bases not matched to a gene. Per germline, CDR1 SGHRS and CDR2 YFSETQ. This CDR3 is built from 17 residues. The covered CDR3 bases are TGCGCCAGCAGCCGGAATGCGGGACTAATCAGCTCCAATGAG. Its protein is CASSRNAGLISSNE. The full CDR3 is CASSRNAGLISSNEQFF. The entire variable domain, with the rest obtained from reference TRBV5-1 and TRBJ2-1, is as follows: KAGVTQTPRYLIKTRGQQVTLSCSPISGHRSVSWYQQTPGQGLQFLFEYFSETQRNKGNFPGRFSGRQFSNSRSEMNVSTLELGDSALYLCASSRNAGLISSNEQFFGPGTRLTVL.

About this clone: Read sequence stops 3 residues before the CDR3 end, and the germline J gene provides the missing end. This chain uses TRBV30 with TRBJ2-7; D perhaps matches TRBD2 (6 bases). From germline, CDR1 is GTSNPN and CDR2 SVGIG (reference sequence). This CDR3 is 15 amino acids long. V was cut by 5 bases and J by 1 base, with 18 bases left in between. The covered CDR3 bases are TGTGCCTGGGCTCCCGGGGGTTATGGGTCCTACGAG. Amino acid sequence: CAWAPGGYGSYE. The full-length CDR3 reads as CAWAPGGYGSYEQYF.

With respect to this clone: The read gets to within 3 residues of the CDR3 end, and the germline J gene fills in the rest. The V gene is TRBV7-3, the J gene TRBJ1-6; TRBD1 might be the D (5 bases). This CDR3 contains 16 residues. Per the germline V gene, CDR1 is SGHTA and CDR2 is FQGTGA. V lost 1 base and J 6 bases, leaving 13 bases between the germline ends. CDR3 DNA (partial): TGTGCCAGCAGCTTAAAAACAGGCGGATTTAATTCACCC. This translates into CASSLKTGGFNSP. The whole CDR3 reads CASSLKTGGFNSPLHF.

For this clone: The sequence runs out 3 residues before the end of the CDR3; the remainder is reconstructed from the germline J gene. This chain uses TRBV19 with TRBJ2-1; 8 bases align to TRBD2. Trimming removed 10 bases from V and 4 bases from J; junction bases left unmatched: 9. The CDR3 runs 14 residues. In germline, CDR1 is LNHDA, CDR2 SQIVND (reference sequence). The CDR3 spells CANLSGSAYNEQFF. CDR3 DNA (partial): TGTGCCAACCTAAGCGGGAGCGCATACAATGAG.